Each of the 5 T cell receptor beta chains below was sequenced from the same sample in a study of radiation and T cells in renal cell carcinoma. Noted time point: blood 4 weeks post-SBRT, at nephrectomy. The treatment here: 15 Gy SBRT to primary tumor, nephrectomy 4 weeks later. TCRdb's copy holds only in-frame clones and misses some; the assay was immunoSEQ multiplex PCR. The sample contains over 120,000 clones, approximately 86% of which appear only once. The sample consisted of blood, taken from a patient whose treatment included radiotherapy and nephrectomy. All receptors derive from a woman aged 45-59 years with renal cell carcinoma.

The V call is TRBV7-9, the J call TRBJ2-3; TRBD2 might be the D (6 bases). Trimming shortened V by 5 bases and J by 1 base, and 16 bases separated the two germline ends. This CDR3 is built from 16 residues. Germline V gives CDR1 SEHNR, CDR2 FQNEAQ (reference sequence). The CDR3 here is CASSPGGAYGTDTQYF. The CDR3, as DNA: TGTGCCAGCAGCCCAGGCGGGGCCTATGGCACAGATACGCAGTATTTT.

About this clone itself: This CDR3 is also generated by other DNA sequences in the sample. The CDR3 DNA reads as TGTGCCAGCTCACCACAAGCGAACACTGAAGCTTTCTTT. Translation: CASSPQANTEAFF. This sequence joins TRBV18 and TRBJ1-1; no definite D call. There are 13 residues in the CDR3. The germline V and J ends were trimmed by 1 base and 1 base, with 4 bases remaining between them. Germline-derived CDR1 and CDR2 are KGHSH and LQKENI.

The chain combines TRBV12-5 with TRBJ2-1; TRBD2 might be the D (5 bases). The CDR3 covers 14 residues. CDR1 and CDR2 from the germline V gene are LGHNT and FRNRAP. Between the trimmed V and J ends, which lost 4 bases and 6 bases, there was a span of 13 bases. In nucleotides, the CDR3 is TGTGCTAGTGGTTCCGGGATTCGTACCAATGAGCAGTTCTTC. Amino acids: CASGSGIRTNEQFF.

This clone was detected once. This chain connects TRBV19 to TRBJ1-1, with 8 bases lining up with TRBD1. CDR3 length: 15 residues. The germline V gene encodes CDR1 LNHDA and CDR2 SQIVND (reference sequence). J gave up 3 bases and V 4 bases, and 7 bases lay outside the gene matches. The DNA for the CDR3 is TGTGCCAGTAGTAAAACGGACAGGGTGTACACTGAAGCTTTCTTT. The encoded protein is CASSKTDRVYTEAFF. The full variable domain, with the rest looked up from reference TRBV19 and TRBJ1-1, is DGGITQSPKYLFRKEGQNVTLSCEQNLNHDAMYWYRQDPGQGLRLIYYSQIVNDFQKGDIAEGYSVSREKKESFPLTVTSAQKNPTAFYLCASSKTDRVYTEAFFGQGTRLTVV.

The J gene is TRBJ1-6, the V gene TRBV4-3; 7 bases line up with TRBD1. Trimming cost V 3 bases and J 9 bases; bases outside gene matches: 8. This CDR3 region has 15 residues. Germline V CDR1 and CDR2: LGHNA, YSLEER. This CDR3 reads CASSQIDGDSSPLHF. The CDR3 DNA is TGCGCCAGCAGCCAGATAGACGGGGACAGTTCACCCCTCCACTTT.